Listed below are T cell receptor beta chains from one sample, sequenced in a study of blood T cell repertoires in COVID-19. Clones were sequenced by immunoSEQ multiplex PCR, and TCRdb holds only the in-frame ones, with some missing. The sample has fewer than 250,000 clones, over 70% seen once. Sequencing was performed on peripheral blood. The receptor source for this set is a man aged 60 to 75 with acute or convalescent COVID-19. Each CDR3 is given with its conserved first and last residue. The order of the fields is clone size, J gene, V gene, D gene, CDR3 DNA, CDR3 protein. A D gene is named only where the DNA matches it firmly. Some rows have no size entry. The others give once, few or many, or a class for an expanded clone.

clone size: -
J gene: TRBJ2-7
V gene: TRBV11-1
D gene: TRBD1
CDR3 DNA: TGTGCCAGCAGCTTAGGGGGGACAGGGTGGACCTACGAGCAGTACTTC
CDR3 protein: CASSLGGTGWTYEQYF

clone size: -
J gene: TRBJ1-1
V gene: TRBV5-1
D gene: TRBD1
CDR3 DNA: TGCGCCAGCAGCTTGGGACAGGGGCCCACTGAAGCTTTCTTT
CDR3 protein: CASSLGQGPTEAFF

clone size: -
J gene: TRBJ2-2
V gene: TRBV7-3
D gene: TRBD1
CDR3 DNA: TGTGCCAGCAGCTCCTCAGGGGGCGCCTCCGGGGAGCTGTTTTTT
CDR3 protein: CASSSSGGASGELFF

clone size: few
J gene: TRBJ1-2
V gene: TRBV10-2
D gene: TRBD1
CDR3 DNA: TGCGCCAGCAGTGGGAGGGGGCTCACCTTC
CDR3 protein: CASSGRGLTF

clone size: -
J gene: TRBJ1-6
V gene: TRBV7-9
D gene: -
CDR3 DNA: TGTGCCAGCAGCTTAGGGTCAAACAGGGCTCGACTACATAATTCACCCCTCCACTTT
CDR3 protein: CASSLGSNRARLHNSPLHF

clone size: few
J gene: TRBJ2-3
V gene: TRBV19
D gene: TRBD1
CDR3 DNA: TGTGCCAGTAGCAACAGGGGGATGGTTCGGGGCACAGATACGCAGTATTTT
CDR3 protein: CASSNRGMVRGTDTQYF

clone size: few
J gene: TRBJ1-1
V gene: TRBV6-5
D gene: -
CDR3 DNA: TGTGCCAGCAGGTCGCAGGGGAACACTGAAGCTTTCTTT
CDR3 protein: CASRSQGNTEAFF

clone size: -
J gene: TRBJ2-3
V gene: TRBV5-6
D gene: TRBD2
CDR3 DNA: TGTGCCAGCAGCTTGTTTTCTAGCGGGAATGGAGATACGCAGTATTTT
CDR3 protein: CASSLFSSGNGDTQYF

clone size: -
J gene: TRBJ2-5
V gene: TRBV9
D gene: TRBD1
CDR3 DNA: TGTGCCAGCAGCCTAGGACAGGTCGGGGAGACCCAGTACTTC
CDR3 protein: CASSLGQVGETQYF

clone size: -
J gene: TRBJ1-2
V gene: TRBV5-5
D gene: TRBD1
CDR3 DNA: TGTGCCAGCAGCGGATCGGGACAGATTAACTATGGCTACACCTTC
CDR3 protein: CASSGSGQINYGYTF

clone size: -
J gene: TRBJ1-2
V gene: TRBV29-1
D gene: TRBD1
CDR3 DNA: TGCAGCGGGTTGGACAGGGGAAATAATGGCTACACCTTC
CDR3 protein: CSGLDRGNNGYTF

clone size: -
J gene: TRBJ1-6
V gene: TRBV5-5
D gene: TRBD1
CDR3 DNA: TGTGCCAGCAGCTTGCGGGACAGCCTTAATTCACCCCTCCACTTT
CDR3 protein: CASSLRDSLNSPLHF

clone size: -
J gene: TRBJ1-1
V gene: TRBV18
D gene: TRBD1
CDR3 DNA: TGTGCCAGCTCACCGGGTCTCGTAGGACAGGGAGGGACTGAAGCTTTCTTT
CDR3 protein: CASSPGLVGQGGTEAFF

clone size: -
J gene: TRBJ2-1
V gene: TRBV9
D gene: TRBD2
CDR3 DNA: TGTGCCAGCAGCGCGGGGGGGGCCAGCGGGAGGCAAAGGGGTGAGCAGTTCTTC
CDR3 protein: CASSAGGASGRQRGEQFF

clone size: -
J gene: TRBJ2-5
V gene: TRBV12-3/TRBV12-4
D gene: -
CDR3 DNA: TGTGCCAGCAGTGTCAACCAAGAGACCCAGTACTTC
CDR3 protein: CASSVNQETQYF

clone size: -
J gene: TRBJ1-5
V gene: TRBV29-1
D gene: -
CDR3 DNA: TGCAGCGTCCGGGTTGGCGGTGAAACGCATTTT
CDR3 protein: CSVRVGGETHF

clone size: -
J gene: TRBJ1-1
V gene: TRBV6-5
D gene: -
CDR3 DNA: TGTGCCAGCAGTTATAATCGTTGGGCAGAAGCTTTCTTT
CDR3 protein: CASSYNRWAEAFF

clone size: -
J gene: TRBJ2-1
V gene: TRBV13
D gene: TRBD2
CDR3 DNA: TGTGCCAGCAGCCCCGGGACTAGCGGAGCACCCTACAATGAGCAGTTCTTC
CDR3 protein: CASSPGTSGAPYNEQFF

clone size: -
J gene: TRBJ2-3
V gene: TRBV18
D gene: -
CDR3 DNA: TGTGCCAGCTCACCACCGAGACCGGGCGGGAGCACAGATACGCAGTATTTT
CDR3 protein: CASSPPRPGGSTDTQYF

clone size: -
J gene: TRBJ1-1
V gene: TRBV5-1
D gene: TRBD1
CDR3 DNA: TGCGCCAGCAGCTTACTCCCCGGGACAGAGAACACTGAAGCTTTCTTT
CDR3 protein: CASSLLPGTENTEAFF

clone size: -
J gene: TRBJ1-5
V gene: TRBV11-2
D gene: TRBD1
CDR3 DNA: TGTGCCAGCAGCTTGACAGGGTGGAATCAGCCCCAGCATTTT
CDR3 protein: CASSLTGWNQPQHF

clone size: -
J gene: TRBJ2-2
V gene: TRBV2
D gene: -
CDR3 DNA: TGTGCCAGTACCTACCTCCCACCCGGGGAGCTGTTTTTT
CDR3 protein: CASTYLPPGELFF

clone size: -
J gene: TRBJ1-4
V gene: TRBV9
D gene: -
CDR3 DNA: TGTGCCAGCAGCGTAGGAGGATACAGGACAGTAGACGAAAAACTGTTTTTT
CDR3 protein: CASSVGGYRTVDEKLFF

clone size: few
J gene: TRBJ2-5
V gene: TRBV6-6
D gene: -
CDR3 DNA: TGTGCCAGCAGTTACAGGGGTGAAGAGACCCAGTACTTC
CDR3 protein: CASSYRGEETQYF

clone size: -
J gene: TRBJ1-5
V gene: TRBV27
D gene: -
CDR3 DNA: TGTGCCAGCAGTTTTCTAAGCAATCAGCCCCAGCATTTT
CDR3 protein: CASSFLSNQPQHF

clone size: -
J gene: TRBJ2-2
V gene: TRBV9
D gene: TRBD1
CDR3 DNA: TGTGCCAGCAGCGTAGCTGGACAGGCGAACACCGGGGAGCTGTTTTTT
CDR3 protein: CASSVAGQANTGELFF

clone size: -
J gene: TRBJ2-1
V gene: TRBV9
D gene: TRBD2
CDR3 DNA: TGTGCCAGCAGCGTAATAGCGGGAGACGAGCAGTTCTTC
CDR3 protein: CASSVIAGDEQFF

clone size: -
J gene: TRBJ2-7
V gene: TRBV9
D gene: TRBD2
CDR3 DNA: TGTGCCAGCAGCGTAGTGGACGGGACTAGCTTGCACGAGCAGTACTTC
CDR3 protein: CASSVVDGTSLHEQYF

clone size: -
J gene: TRBJ1-2
V gene: TRBV7-8
D gene: TRBD1
CDR3 DNA: TGTGCCAGCAGGGGATTGAGTCAGGGACAGGGGGCAGGAGGCTACACCTTC
CDR3 protein: CASRGLSQGQGAGGYTF

clone size: -
J gene: TRBJ2-4
V gene: TRBV6-6
D gene: -
CDR3 DNA: TGTGCCAGCAGTCGGACAGAACTAGCCAAAAACATTCAGTACTTC
CDR3 protein: CASSRTELAKNIQYF

clone size: -
J gene: TRBJ2-2
V gene: TRBV7-9
D gene: TRBD2
CDR3 DNA: TGTGCCAGCAGCTCCCTGGGGGGGGCGAACACCGGGGAGCTGTTTTTT
CDR3 protein: CASSSLGGANTGELFF

clone size: -
J gene: TRBJ1-3
V gene: TRBV11-2
D gene: TRBD1
CDR3 DNA: TGTGCCAGCAGCTCTTACCGGGACAGGGATTTAGGCTCTGGAAACACCATATATTTT
CDR3 protein: CASSSYRDRDLGSGNTIYF

clone size: -
J gene: TRBJ2-5
V gene: TRBV7-2
D gene: TRBD2
CDR3 DNA: TGTGCCAGCAGCTCTCGACTAGCGGGGGACCAAGAGACCCAGTACTTC
CDR3 protein: CASSSRLAGDQETQYF

clone size: -
J gene: TRBJ2-7
V gene: TRBV12-1
D gene: -
CDR3 DNA: TGTGCCAGCAGCAATCTCCGGGACTCGCCCCCCTACGAGCAATACTTC
CDR3 protein: CASSNLRDSPPYEQYF

clone size: -
J gene: TRBJ2-3
V gene: TRBV11-3
D gene: TRBD1
CDR3 DNA: TGTGCCAGCAGCCCAGGGACAGACACAGATACGCAGTATTTT
CDR3 protein: CASSPGTDTDTQYF

clone size: -
J gene: TRBJ1-3
V gene: TRBV9
D gene: -
CDR3 DNA: TGTGCCAGCAGCGAGCGGGGGAATGTGGGAAACACCATATATTTT
CDR3 protein: CASSERGNVGNTIYF

clone size: -
J gene: TRBJ2-3
V gene: TRBV7-2
D gene: TRBD2
CDR3 DNA: TGTGCCAGCAGCTTAACTAGCGTCTTGGGCACAGATACGCAGTATTTT
CDR3 protein: CASSLTSVLGTDTQYF

clone size: -
J gene: TRBJ2-1
V gene: TRBV7-6
D gene: -
CDR3 DNA: TGTGCCAGCAGCCCCGAACCTAGCGAATTCTACAATGAGCAGTTCTTC
CDR3 protein: CASSPEPSEFYNEQFF

clone size: -
J gene: TRBJ2-1
V gene: TRBV5-1
D gene: -
CDR3 DNA: TGCGCCAGCAGCGGTACAGGGTACCATGAGCAGTTCTTC
CDR3 protein: CASSGTGYHEQFF

clone size: -
J gene: TRBJ2-7
V gene: TRBV7-2
D gene: TRBD1
CDR3 DNA: TGTGCCAGCAGCTCCGGGGGACAGGACTACGAGCAGTACTTC
CDR3 protein: CASSSGGQDYEQYF